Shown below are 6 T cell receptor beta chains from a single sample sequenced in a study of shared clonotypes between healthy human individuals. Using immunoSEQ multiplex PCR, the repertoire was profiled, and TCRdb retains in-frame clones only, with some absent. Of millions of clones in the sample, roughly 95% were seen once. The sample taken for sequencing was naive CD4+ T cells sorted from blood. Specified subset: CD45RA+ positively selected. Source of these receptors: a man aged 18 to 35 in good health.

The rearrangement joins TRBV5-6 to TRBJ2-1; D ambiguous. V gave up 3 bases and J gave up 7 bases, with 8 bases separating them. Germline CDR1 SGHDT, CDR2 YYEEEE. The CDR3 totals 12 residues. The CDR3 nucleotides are TGTGCCAGCAGCTCTGGATGGAATGAGCAGTTCTTC. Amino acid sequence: CASSSGWNEQFF.

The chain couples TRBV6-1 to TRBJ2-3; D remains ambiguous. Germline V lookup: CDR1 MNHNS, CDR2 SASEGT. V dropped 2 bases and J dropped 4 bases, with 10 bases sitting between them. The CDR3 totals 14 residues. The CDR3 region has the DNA TGTGCCAGCAGTGAACCCAACCCCCCAGATACGCAGTATTTT. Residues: CASSEPNPPDTQYF.

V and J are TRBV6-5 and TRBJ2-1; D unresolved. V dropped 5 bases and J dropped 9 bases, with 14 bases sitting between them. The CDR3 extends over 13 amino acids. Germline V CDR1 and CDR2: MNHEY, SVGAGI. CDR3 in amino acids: CASSPPVTGEQFF. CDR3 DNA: TGTGCCAGCAGTCCGCCGGTGACCGGTGAGCAGTTCTTC.

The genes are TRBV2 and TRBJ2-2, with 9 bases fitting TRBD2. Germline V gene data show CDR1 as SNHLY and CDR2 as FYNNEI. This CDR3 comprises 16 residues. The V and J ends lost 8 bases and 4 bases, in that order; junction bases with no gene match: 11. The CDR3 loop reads CASRKTSGGITGELFF. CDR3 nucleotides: TGTGCCAGCCGTAAGACTAGCGGAGGGATCACCGGGGAGCTGTTTTTT.

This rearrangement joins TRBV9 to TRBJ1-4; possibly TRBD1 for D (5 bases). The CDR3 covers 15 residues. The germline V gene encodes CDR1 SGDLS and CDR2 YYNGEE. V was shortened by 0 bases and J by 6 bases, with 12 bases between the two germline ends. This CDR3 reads CASSVAGDAYEKLFF. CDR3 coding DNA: TGTGCCAGCAGCGTAGCGGGGGATGCATATGAAAAACTGTTTTTT. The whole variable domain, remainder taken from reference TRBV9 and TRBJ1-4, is DSGVTQTPKHLITATGQRVTLRCSPRSGDLSVYWYQQSLDQGLQFLIQYYNGEERAKGNILERFSAQQFPDLHSELNLSSLELGDSALYFCASSVAGDAYEKLFFGSGTQLSVL.

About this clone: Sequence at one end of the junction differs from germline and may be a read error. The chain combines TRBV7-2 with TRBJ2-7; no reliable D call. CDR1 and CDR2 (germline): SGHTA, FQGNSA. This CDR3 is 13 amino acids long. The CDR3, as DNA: TGTGCCAGCAGTCCGGACCCCAGTGTGCGGTCGGCCTTC. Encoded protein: CASSPDPSVRSAF.